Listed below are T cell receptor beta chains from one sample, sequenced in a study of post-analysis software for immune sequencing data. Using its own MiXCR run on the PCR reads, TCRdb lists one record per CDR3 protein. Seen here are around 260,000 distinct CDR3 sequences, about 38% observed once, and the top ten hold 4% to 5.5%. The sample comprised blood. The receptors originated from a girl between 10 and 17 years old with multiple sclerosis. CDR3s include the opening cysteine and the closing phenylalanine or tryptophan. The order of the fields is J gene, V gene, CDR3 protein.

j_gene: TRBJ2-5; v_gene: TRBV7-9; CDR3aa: CASSLVGGIGETQYF
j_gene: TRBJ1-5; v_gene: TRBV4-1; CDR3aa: CASSQERGSGQPQHF
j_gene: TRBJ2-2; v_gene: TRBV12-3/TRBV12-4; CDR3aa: CASSLPGTFTGELFF
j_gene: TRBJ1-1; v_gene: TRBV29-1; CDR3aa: CSVEGDEWGNTEAFF
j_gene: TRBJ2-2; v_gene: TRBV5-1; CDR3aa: CASSAGHNTGELFF
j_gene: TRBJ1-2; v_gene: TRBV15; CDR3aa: CATSRDRADNGYTF
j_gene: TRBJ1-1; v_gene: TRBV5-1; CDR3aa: CASSGGYRASGTEAFF
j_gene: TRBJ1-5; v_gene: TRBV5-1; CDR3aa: CASSLDGYNQPQHF
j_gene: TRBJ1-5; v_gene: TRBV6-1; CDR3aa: CASSEAPGVNQPQQF
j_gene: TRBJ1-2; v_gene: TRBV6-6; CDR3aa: CASSYFGGTGYTF
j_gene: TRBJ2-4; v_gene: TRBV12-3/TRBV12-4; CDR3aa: CASSSWTLAKNIQYF
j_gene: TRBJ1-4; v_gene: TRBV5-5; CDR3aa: CASSFDSNEKLFF
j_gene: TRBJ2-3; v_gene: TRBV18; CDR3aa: CASSPVIAGVGDTQYF
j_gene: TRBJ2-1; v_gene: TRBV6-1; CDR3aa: CASITGYGYNEQFF
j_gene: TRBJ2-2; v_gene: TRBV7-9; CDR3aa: CGTSNLRGGTANTGELFF
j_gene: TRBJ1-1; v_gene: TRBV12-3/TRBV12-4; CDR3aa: CASSLYRGTEAFF
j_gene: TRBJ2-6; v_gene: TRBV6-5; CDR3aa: CASRHGQGVGANVLTF
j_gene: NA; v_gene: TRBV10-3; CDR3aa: CAISEGISDQETQYF
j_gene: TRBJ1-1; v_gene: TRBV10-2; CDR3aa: CASSESENTEAFF
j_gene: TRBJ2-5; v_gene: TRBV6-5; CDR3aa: CASSYSKIAGVGETQYF
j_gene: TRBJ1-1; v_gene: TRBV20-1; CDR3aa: CSVGQGAKLNTEAFF
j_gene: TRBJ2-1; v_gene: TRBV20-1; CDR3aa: CSARDGDRGANEQFF
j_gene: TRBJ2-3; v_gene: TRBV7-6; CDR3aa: CASSLSSGLAGAGTDTQYF
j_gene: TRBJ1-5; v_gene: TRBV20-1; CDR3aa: CSARIRGRGNQPQHF
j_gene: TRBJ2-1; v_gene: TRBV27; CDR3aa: CASSFLLRSGYNEQFF
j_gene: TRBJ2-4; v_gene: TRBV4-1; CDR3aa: CASSQDTLSVKYF
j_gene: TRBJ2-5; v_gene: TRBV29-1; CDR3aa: CSVQGAESWETQYF
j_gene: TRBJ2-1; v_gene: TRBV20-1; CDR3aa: CSSQPGQGAYNEQFF
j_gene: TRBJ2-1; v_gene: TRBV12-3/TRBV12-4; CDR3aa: CASSGEAFREQFF
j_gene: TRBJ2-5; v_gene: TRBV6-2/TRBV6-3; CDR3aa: CASIKDPGLAGRETQYF
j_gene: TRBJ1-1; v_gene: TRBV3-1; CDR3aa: CATGAGGNTEAFF